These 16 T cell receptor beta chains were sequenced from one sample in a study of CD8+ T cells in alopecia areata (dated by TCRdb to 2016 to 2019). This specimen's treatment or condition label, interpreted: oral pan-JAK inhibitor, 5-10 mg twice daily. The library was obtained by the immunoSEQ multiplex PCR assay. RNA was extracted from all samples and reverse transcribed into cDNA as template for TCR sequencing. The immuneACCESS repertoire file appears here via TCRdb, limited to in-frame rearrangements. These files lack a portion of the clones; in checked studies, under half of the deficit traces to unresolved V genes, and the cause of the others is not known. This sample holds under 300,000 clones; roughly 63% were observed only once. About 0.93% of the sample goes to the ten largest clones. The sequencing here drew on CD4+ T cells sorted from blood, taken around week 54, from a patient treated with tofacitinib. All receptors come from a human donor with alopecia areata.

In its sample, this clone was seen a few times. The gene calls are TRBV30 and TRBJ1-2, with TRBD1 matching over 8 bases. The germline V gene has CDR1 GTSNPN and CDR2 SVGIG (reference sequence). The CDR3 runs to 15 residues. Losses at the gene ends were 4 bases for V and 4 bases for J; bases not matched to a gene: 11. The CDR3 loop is CAWMLRTGRGYGYTF. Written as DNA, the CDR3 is TGTGCCTGGATGCTCCGGACAGGGCGCGGCTATGGCTACACCTTC.

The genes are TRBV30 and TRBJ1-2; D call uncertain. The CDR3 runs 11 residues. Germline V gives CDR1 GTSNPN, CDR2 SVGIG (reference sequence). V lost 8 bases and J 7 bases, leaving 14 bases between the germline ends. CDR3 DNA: TGTGCCGGGCCCCCGGGAGGTGGCTACACCTTC. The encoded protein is CAGPPGGGYTF.

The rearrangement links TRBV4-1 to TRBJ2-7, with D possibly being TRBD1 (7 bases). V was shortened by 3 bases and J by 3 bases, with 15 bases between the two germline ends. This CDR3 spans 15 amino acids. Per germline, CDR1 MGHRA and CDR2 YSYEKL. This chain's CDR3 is CASSQTRTGFYEQYF. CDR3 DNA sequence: TGCGCCAGCAGCCAGACTAGGACAGGTTTCTACGAGCAGTACTTC.

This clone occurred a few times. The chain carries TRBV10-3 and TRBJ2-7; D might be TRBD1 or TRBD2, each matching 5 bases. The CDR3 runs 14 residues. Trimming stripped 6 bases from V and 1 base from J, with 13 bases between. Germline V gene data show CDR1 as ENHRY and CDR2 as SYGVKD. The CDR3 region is CAISPRDASYEQYF. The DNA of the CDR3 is TGTGCCATCAGCCCCCGGGACGCATCCTACGAGCAGTACTTC.

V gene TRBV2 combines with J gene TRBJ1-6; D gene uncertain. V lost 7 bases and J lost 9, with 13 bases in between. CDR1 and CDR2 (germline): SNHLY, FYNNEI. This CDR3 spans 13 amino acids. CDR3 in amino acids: CASIEYPLSPLHF. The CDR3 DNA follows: TGTGCCAGCATCGAATACCCGCTTTCACCCCTCCACTTT.

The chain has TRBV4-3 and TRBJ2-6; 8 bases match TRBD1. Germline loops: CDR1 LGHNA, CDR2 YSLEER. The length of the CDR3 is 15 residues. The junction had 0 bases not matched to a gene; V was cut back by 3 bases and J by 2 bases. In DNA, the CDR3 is TGCGCCAGCAGCCACAGGGGGCCTGGGGCCAACGTCCTGACTTTC. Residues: CASSHRGPGANVLTF.

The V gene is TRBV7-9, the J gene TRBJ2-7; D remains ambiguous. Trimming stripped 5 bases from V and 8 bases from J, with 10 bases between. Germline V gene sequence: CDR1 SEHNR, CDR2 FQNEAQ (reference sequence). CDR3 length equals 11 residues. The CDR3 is CASSERRQQYF. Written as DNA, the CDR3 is TGTGCCAGCAGCGAACGGCGCCAGCAGTACTTC.

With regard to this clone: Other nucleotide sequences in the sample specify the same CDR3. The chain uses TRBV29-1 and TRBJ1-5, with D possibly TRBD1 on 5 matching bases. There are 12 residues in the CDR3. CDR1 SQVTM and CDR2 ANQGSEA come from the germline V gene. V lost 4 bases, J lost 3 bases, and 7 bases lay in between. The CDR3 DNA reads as TGCAGCGTTGGAGGGGTCAATCAGCCCCAGCATTTT. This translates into CSVGGVNQPQHF.

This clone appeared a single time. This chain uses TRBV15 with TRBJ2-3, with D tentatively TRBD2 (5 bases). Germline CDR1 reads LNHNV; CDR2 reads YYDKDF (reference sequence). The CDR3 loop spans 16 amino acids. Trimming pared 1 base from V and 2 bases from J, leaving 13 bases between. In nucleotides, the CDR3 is TGTGCCACCAGCAGAGCCGGGATTAGAGCCACAGATACGCAGTATTTT. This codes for CATSRAGIRATDTQYF.

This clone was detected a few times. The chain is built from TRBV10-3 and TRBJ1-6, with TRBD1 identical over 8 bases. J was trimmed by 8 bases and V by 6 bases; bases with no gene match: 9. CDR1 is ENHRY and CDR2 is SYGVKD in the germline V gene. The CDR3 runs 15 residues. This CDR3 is CAISGTGVRDSPLHF. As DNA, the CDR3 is TGTGCCATCAGCGGGACAGGTGTAAGGGATTCACCCCTCCACTTT.

CDR3 in DNA: TGTGCCAGCAGCCTCGACAGCTATGGCTACACCTTC. It yields the protein CASSLDSYGYTF. The V gene is TRBV16, the J gene TRBJ1-2, with D tentatively TRBD1 (5 bases). The length of the CDR3 is 12 residues. CDR1 and CDR2 (germline): KGHSY, FQNENV. V was pared by 4 bases and J by 4 bases, with 7 bases between.

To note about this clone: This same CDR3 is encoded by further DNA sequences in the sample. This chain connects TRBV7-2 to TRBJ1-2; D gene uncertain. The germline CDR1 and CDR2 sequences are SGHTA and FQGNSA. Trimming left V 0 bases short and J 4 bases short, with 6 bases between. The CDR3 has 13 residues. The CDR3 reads CASSLAPLYGYTF. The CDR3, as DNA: TGTGCCAGCAGCTTAGCCCCCCTCTATGGCTACACCTTC.

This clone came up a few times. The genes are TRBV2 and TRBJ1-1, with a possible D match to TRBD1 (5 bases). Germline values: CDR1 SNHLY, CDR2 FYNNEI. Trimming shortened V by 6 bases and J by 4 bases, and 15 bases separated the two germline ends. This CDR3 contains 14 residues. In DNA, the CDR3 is TGTGCCAGCAGCAAAGGGGTCGGGGGCACTGAAGCTTTCTTT. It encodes CASSKGVGGTEAFF.

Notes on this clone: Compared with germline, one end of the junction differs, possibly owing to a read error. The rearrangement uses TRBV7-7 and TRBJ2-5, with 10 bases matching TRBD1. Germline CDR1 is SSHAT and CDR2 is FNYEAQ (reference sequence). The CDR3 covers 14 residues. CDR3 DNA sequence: TGTGCTAGCAGCACTGGGACAGGGGACGAGACCCAGTACTTC. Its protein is CASSTGTGDETQYF.

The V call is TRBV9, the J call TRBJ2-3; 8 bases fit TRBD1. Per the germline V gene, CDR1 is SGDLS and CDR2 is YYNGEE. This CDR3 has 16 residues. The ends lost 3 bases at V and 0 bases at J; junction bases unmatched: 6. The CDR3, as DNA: TGTGCCAGCAGCGCCCCCGGACAGGGAAGCACAGATACGCAGTATTTT. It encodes CASSAPGQGSTDTQYF.

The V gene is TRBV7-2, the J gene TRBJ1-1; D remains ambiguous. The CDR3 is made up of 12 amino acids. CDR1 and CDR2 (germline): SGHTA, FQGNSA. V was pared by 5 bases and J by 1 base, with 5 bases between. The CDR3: CASSPQNTEAFF. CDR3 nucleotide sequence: TGTGCCAGCAGCCCGCAGAACACTGAAGCTTTCTTT.